This passage covers 26 T cell receptor beta chains from one sample sequenced in a study of identical twins. TCRdb analysed the 5' RACE reads with MiXCR anew, one entry per CDR3 protein. The repertoire holds roughly 1.6 million distinct CDR3 sequences, with around 33% as singletons. Sequenced: cord blood. Receptors were obtained from a newborn girl in good health.

The table lists this clonotype with a few counts. V and J are TRBV7-2 and TRBJ2-3, with D tentatively TRBD1 (7 bases). The CDR3 runs to 15 residues. Per germline, CDR1 SGHTA and CDR2 FQGNSA. Trimming stripped 1 base from V and 6 bases from J, with 14 bases between. The CDR3, as DNA: TGTGCCAGCAGCTTAGATGGCAGGGGGAGGGATACGCAGTATTTT. Its protein is CASSLDGRGRDTQYF. The complete variable domain, with remaining parts taken from reference TRBV7-2 and TRBJ2-3, reads GAGVSQSPSNKVTEKGKDVELRCDPISGHTALYWYRQSLGQGLEFLIYFQGNSAPDKSGLPSDRFSAERTGGSVSTLTIQRTQQEDSAVYLCASSLDGRGRDTQYFGPGTRLTVL.

For this clonotype: Just one base apart from a much larger clone, this may be a read error. The rearrangement joins TRBV5-1 to TRBJ2-5; D perhaps matches TRBD2 (5 bases). The CDR3 runs 14 residues. Trimming removed 2 bases from V and 11 bases from J, with 19 bases in between. CDR1 SGHRS and CDR2 YFSETQ come from the germline V gene. As DNA, the CDR3 is TGCGCCAGCAGCTTCGGGAATTCCTACAATGAGCAGTACTTC. As protein: CASSFGNSYNEQYF.

The chain recombines TRBV5-1 with TRBJ2-7; 9 nucleotides agree with TRBD1. This CDR3 spans 16 amino acids. The V gene end was trimmed by 0 bases and the J gene end by 3 bases; junction bases not matched to a gene: 7. The germline gives CDR1 SGHRS, CDR2 YFSETQ. CDR3 region: CASSLELGQGRYEQYF. The CDR3, as DNA: TGCGCCAGCAGCTTGGAGTTGGGACAGGGACGCTACGAGCAGTACTTC.

This chain joins TRBV5-1 and TRBJ2-7; weak D call: TRBD1 (6 bases). The V end was cut by 2 bases, the J end by 1 base, with 19 bases between. CDR3 size: 17 residues. Per the germline V gene, CDR1 is SGHRS and CDR2 is YFSETQ. The CDR3 DNA is TGCGCCAGCAGCTTTTCTACGGGGAGAGGGGGATCCTACGAGCAGTACTTC. Translation gives CASSFSTGRGGSYEQYF.

This sequence joins TRBV11-2 and TRBJ2-7; 7 bases are shared with TRBD2. The CDR3 totals 13 residues. Germline-derived CDR1 and CDR2 are SGHAT and FQNNGV. The ends lost 5 bases at V and 7 bases at J; junction bases unmatched: 8. As DNA, the CDR3 is TGTGCCAGCAGCGCGGGGGTCTACAATGAGCAGTACTTC. The encoded protein is CASSAGVYNEQYF.

As regards this clonotype: One junction end disagrees with the germline gene, perhaps due to a read error. The rearrangement uses TRBV7-2 and TRBJ2-3; D gene ambiguous. Per the germline V gene, CDR1 is SGHTA and CDR2 is FQGNSA. The CDR3 covers 15 residues. CDR3 amino acids: CASNLYGGSTDTQYF. Written as DNA, the CDR3 is TGTGCCAGCAACTTATATGGCGGTAGCACAGATACGCAGTATTTT.

This clonotype occurred a few times. The chain is built from TRBV9 and TRBJ2-1; no firm D call. The CDR3 contains 14 residues. Trimming stripped 3 bases from V and 6 bases from J, with 13 bases between. CDR1 and CDR2 (germline): SGDLS, YYNGEE. CDR3 DNA: TGTGCCAGCAGCGATCCCCGACAAATCAATGAGCAGTTCTTC. Amino acid sequence: CASSDPRQINEQFF.

The CDR3 loop reads CASSNLVPSGRRETQYF. The CDR3 bases are TGTGCCAGCAGCAACTTAGTCCCATCCGGACGTCGAGAGACCCAGTACTTC. The chain has TRBV21-1 and TRBJ2-5; TRBD2 is the table's D call and was not checked against the DNA. TRBV21-1 is a pseudogene. The CDR3 has 17 amino acids.

This clonotype was seen a handful of times. The rearrangement joins TRBV10-3 to TRBJ2-7, with TRBD1 as a possible D gene (6 bases). With 7 bases removed from V and 0 bases from J, the gap between germline ends came to 10 bases. The V gene's germline CDR1 is ENHRY and CDR2 SYGVKD. This CDR3 has 13 amino acids. Written as DNA, the CDR3 is TGTGCCATCACTGGACAGCGCTCCTACGAGCAGTACTTC. This codes for CAITGQRSYEQYF.

This clonotype was picked up many times. This sequence joins TRBV28 and TRBJ2-1, with 7 bases identical to TRBD2. Looked up from germline, CDR1 is MDHEN and CDR2 is SYDVKM. The CDR3 runs to 14 residues. The ends lost 1 base at V and 8 bases at J; junction bases unmatched: 5. In DNA form, the CDR3 reads TGTGCCAGCAGTTTATTGCGGGAGCGGGATGAGCAGTTCTTC. Its translation: CASSLLRERDEQFF.

The chain employs TRBV4-2 and TRBJ1-2, with D possibly TRBD1 on 5 matching bases. Germline CDR1 reads LGHNA; CDR2 reads YNFKEQ. Trimming stripped 1 base from V and 6 bases from J, with 15 bases between. CDR3 length: 15 residues. The CDR3 sequence is CASSQVGGTHNGYTF. CDR3 nucleotides: TGTGCCAGCAGCCAAGTGGGGGGAACCCATAATGGCTACACCTTC.

The V gene is TRBV20-1, the J gene TRBJ1-2, with 10 bases lining up with TRBD1. The CDR3 covers 11 residues. Germline-derived CDR1 and CDR2 are DFQATT and SNEGSKA (reference sequence). Trimming removed 8 bases from V and 8 bases from J; junction bases left unmatched: 5. The DNA for the CDR3 is TGCAGTCCCAGGACAGGGGGAGGCTACACCTTC. It yields the protein CSPRTGGGYTF.

This rearrangement joins TRBV29-1 to TRBJ2-5; 11 bases line up with TRBD2. The ends lost 8 bases at V and 11 bases at J; junction bases unmatched: 13. The CDR3 loop spans 13 amino acids. CDR1 SQVTM and CDR2 ANQGSEA come from the germline V gene. CDR3 nucleotide sequence: TGCAGCATTAGCGGGGGGGCGTACAATGAGCAGTACTTC. Amino acid sequence: CSISGGAYNEQYF.

The gene calls are TRBV6-2 or TRBV6-3 and TRBJ1-1, with D unclear. Trimming took off 2 bases at V and 0 bases at J, with 19 bases between the two ends. The CDR3 loop spans 18 amino acids. Germline CDR1 reads MNHEY; CDR2 reads SVGEGT. Here the CDR3 reads CASSYGRVHLLLNTEAFF. The CDR3 DNA reads as TGTGCCAGCAGTTACGGGCGGGTCCACCTTTTATTGAACACTGAAGCTTTCTTT.

V is TRBV20-1 and J is TRBJ2-7; weak D call: TRBD2 (6 bases). Germline CDR1 and CDR2: DFQATT and SNEGSKA (reference sequence). The ends were cut back, 2 bases at V and 12 bases at J, with 20 bases in the middle. This CDR3 has 13 amino acids. The CDR3 DNA reads TGCAGTGCTAGACGCACTAGCAGGGATACCCGGTACTTC. It encodes CSARRTSRDTRYF.

J is TRBJ2-1 and V is TRBV11-1, with a tentative D call TRBD2 (6 bases). The germline V gene encodes CDR1 SGHAT and CDR2 FQDESV (reference sequence). Trimming stripped 2 bases from V and 4 bases from J, with 12 bases between. The CDR3 has 15 residues. The CDR3 nucleotides read TGTGCCAGCAGCTTAAGGCGGGGAGATTACAATGAGCAGTTCTTC. It encodes CASSLRRGDYNEQFF.

V gene TRBV27 combines with J gene TRBJ2-5; TRBD2 matches at 12 bases. The DNA end is more similar to TRBJ2-1, so the J call may be wrong. Per the germline V gene, CDR1 is MNHEY and CDR2 is SMNVEV (reference sequence). The CDR3 sequence is 16 residues long. This CDR3 reads CASRAMTSGGQETQFF. Here the CDR3 DNA reads TGTGCCAGCAGGGCCATGACTAGCGGGGGCCAAGAGACCCAGTTCTTC.

This chain joins TRBV28 and TRBJ1-1; D remains unclear. This CDR3 has 15 amino acids. Germline values: CDR1 MDHEN, CDR2 SYDVKM. V gave up 2 bases and J gave up 4 bases, with 14 bases separating them. The CDR3 DNA reads as TGTGCCAGCAGTTTACCGCCGACCCTTGGCACTGAAGCTTTCTTT. Translating gives CASSLPPTLGTEAFF. The full variable domain, in which reference TRBV28 and TRBJ1-1 provide the parts outside the CDR3, is DVKVTQSSRYLVKRTGEKVFLECVQDMDHENMFWYRQDPGLGLRLIYFSYDVKMKEKGDIPEGYSVSREKKERFSLILESASTNQTSMYLCASSLPPTLGTEAFFGQGTRLTVV.

There are a few counts of this clonotype. The gene calls are TRBV7-9 and TRBJ1-1, with D unclear. V was pared by 0 bases and J by 3 bases, with 26 bases between. The germline V gene encodes CDR1 SEHNR and CDR2 FQNEAQ (reference sequence). This CDR3 is built from 20 residues. CDR3 sequence: CASSLAPVGLGRWVDTEAFF. CDR3 bases: TGTGCCAGCAGCTTAGCGCCCGTTGGCCTTGGTAGGTGGGTCGACACTGAAGCTTTCTTT.

V gene TRBV20-1 combines with J gene TRBJ2-1, with TRBD2 matching 11 bases. Germline V CDR1 and CDR2: DFQATT, SNEGSKA (reference sequence). CDR3 size: 16 residues. Unmatched junction bases numbered 11, after V lost 1 base and J lost 9 bases. CDR3 bases: TGCAGTGCTAGAGCGCTACTAGCGGGAGACGGGGGTGAGCAGTTCTTC. This sequence encodes CSARALLAGDGGEQFF.

The gene calls are TRBV7-2 and TRBJ1-2; the D is unclear. Germline lookup yields CDR1 SGHTA and CDR2 FQGNSA. The CDR3 totals 15 residues. Trimming pared 0 bases from V and 5 bases from J, leaving 13 bases between. CDR3 sequence: CASSLAQSVGYGYTF. The CDR3 DNA sequence: TGTGCCAGCAGCTTAGCACAGTCAGTCGGGTATGGCTACACCTTC.

The rearrangement links TRBV20-1 to TRBJ1-4; D is ambiguous. V was trimmed by 3 bases and J by 8 bases, leaving 19 bases between them. Germline CDR1 reads DFQATT; CDR2 reads SNEGSKA (reference sequence). The CDR3 consists of 15 residues. CDR3 amino acids: CSASLMIRAGEKLFF. The CDR3 bases are TGCAGTGCTAGCCTAATGATTCGGGCGGGGGAAAAACTGTTTTTT.

This clonotype has a handful of counts. This rearrangement joins TRBV25-1 to TRBJ1-2; 8 bases are shared with TRBD1. The CDR3 has 15 amino acids. Trimming removed 3 bases from V and 1 base from J; junction bases left unmatched: 4. Germline V CDR1 and CDR2: MGHDK, SYGVNS. CDR3 residues: CASSDPDRVNYGYTF. For the CDR3, the DNA is TGTGCCAGCAGTGATCCGGACAGGGTTAACTATGGCTACACCTTC.

The sample holds many counts of this clonotype. The rearrangement uses TRBV12-3 or TRBV12-4 and TRBJ2-1; D gene ambiguous. The ends were cut back, 6 bases at V and 0 bases at J, with 9 bases in the middle. The CDR3 extends over 14 amino acids. CDR3 DNA sequence: TGTGCCAGCAGCCAACAGAGCTCCTACAATGAGCAGTTCTTC. It translates to CASSQQSSYNEQFF.

V is TRBV7-2 and J is TRBJ2-7, with D possibly matching TRBD2 (6 bases). The CDR3 runs 11 residues. The germline CDR1 and CDR2 sequences are SGHTA and FQGNSA. Trimming left V 3 bases short and J 12 bases short, with 12 bases between. The CDR3 coding sequence is TGTGCCAGCAGCTTGGGGACTCGGCGGTACTTC. The encoded protein is CASSLGTRRYF. The complete variable domain, with remaining parts taken from reference TRBV7-2 and TRBJ2-7, reads GAGVSQSPSNKVTEKGKDVELRCDPISGHTALYWYRQSLGQGLEFLIYFQGNSAPDKSGLPSDRFSAERTGGSVSTLTIQRTQQEDSAVYLCASSLGTRRYFGPGTRLTVT.

The sample holds a few counts of this clonotype. The chain recombines TRBV10-3 with TRBJ1-6, with 7 bases that match TRBD1. Germline trimming cut 6 bases from V and 7 bases from J; bases unmatched to any gene: 6. Germline assignment: CDR1 ENHRY and CDR2 SYGVKD. The CDR3 consists of 14 residues. The CDR3 nucleotides are TGTGCCATCAGCATTCAGGGGGGAAATTCACCCCTCCACTTT. Protein: CAISIQGGNSPLHF.